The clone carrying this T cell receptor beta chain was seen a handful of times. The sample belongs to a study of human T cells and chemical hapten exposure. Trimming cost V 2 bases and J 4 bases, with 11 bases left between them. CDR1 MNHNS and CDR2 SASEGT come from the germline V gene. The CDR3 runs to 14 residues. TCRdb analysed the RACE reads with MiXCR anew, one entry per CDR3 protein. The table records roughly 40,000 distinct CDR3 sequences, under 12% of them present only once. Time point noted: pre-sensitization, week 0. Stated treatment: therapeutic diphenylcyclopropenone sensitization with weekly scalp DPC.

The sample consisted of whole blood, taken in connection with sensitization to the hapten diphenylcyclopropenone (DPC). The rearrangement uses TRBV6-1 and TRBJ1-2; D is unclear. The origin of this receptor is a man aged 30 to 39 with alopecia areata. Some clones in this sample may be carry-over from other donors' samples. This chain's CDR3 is CASSERKQPYGYTF. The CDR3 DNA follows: TGTGCCAGCAGTGAAAGGAAGCAACCCTATGGCTACACCTTC.